Listed below are T cell receptor beta chains from one sample, sequenced in a study of regulatory T cells. The data were produced by immunoSEQ multiplex PCR, yet TCRdb's version contains in-frame clones alone and is incomplete. Among over 25,000 clones, 93% were seen once, and the ten largest hold 0.8% to 1%. The sequenced material came from conventional CD4+ T cells sorted from blood. The receptors here all came from a child aged 2-9 years with CD3G deficiency. CDR3s include the opening cysteine and the closing phenylalanine or tryptophan. D genes are given only for firm matches. Clone size is not always given. Where it is, it says once, few, many or a class for expanded clones.

V gene	D gene	J gene	clone size	CDR3 DNA	CDR3 protein
TRBV28	NA	TRBJ2-7	NA	TGTGCCAGCGCGGGGGCTCTAAGGGTCCACGAGCAGTACTTC	CASAGALRVHEQYF
TRBV11-3	TRBD1	TRBJ1-1	once	TGTGCCAGCAGCTTGACAGGGTGGACTGAAGCTTTCTTT	CASSLTGWTEAFF
TRBV6-1	NA	TRBJ1-4	few	TGTGCCAGCAGACGAACAGCAACTAATGAAAAACTGTTTTTT	CASRRTATNEKLFF
TRBV28	TRBD1	TRBJ1-5	once	TGTGCCAGCAGTTTATCGTACAGGGGAGATCAGCCCCAGCATTTT	CASSLSYRGDQPQHF
TRBV27	NA	TRBJ1-1	NA	TGTGCCAGCAGCCCCCGAGCGAACACTGAAGCTTTCTTT	CASSPRANTEAFF
TRBV20-1	NA	TRBJ1-4	NA	TGCAGTGCTTGGCAGGGTGAAAAACTGTTTTTT	CSAWQGEKLFF
TRBV4-1	NA	TRBJ1-2	NA	TGCGCCAGCAGCCAAGGGTATCAGAATTACTATGGCTACACCTTC	CASSQGYQNYYGYTF
TRBV5-1	NA	TRBJ2-3	NA	TGCGCCAGCAGCTTGGGCGGGACAACAGATACGCAGTATTTT	CASSLGGTTDTQYF
TRBV10-3	NA	TRBJ2-7	NA	TGTGCCATCAGTGAGTGGGAGGGGGCCTACGAGCAGTACTTC	CAISEWEGAYEQYF
TRBV28	NA	TRBJ2-7	NA	TGTGCCAGCAGTTCGGGGTGGGGGGCCTACGAGCAGTACTTC	CASSSGWGAYEQYF
TRBV5-1	NA	TRBJ2-1	NA	TGCGCCAGCAGCTTGAGCACAGGAGGCTACAATGAGCAGTTCTTC	CASSLSTGGYNEQFF
TRBV6-1	NA	TRBJ2-2	NA	TGTGCCAGCAGTGTTTATCTAGGGGGGGCCGACACCGGGGAGCTGTTTTTT	CASSVYLGGADTGELFF
TRBV5-1	TRBD1	TRBJ1-2	NA	TGCGCCAGCAGCGCACAGGGGAGTGGTGGCTACACCTTC	CASSAQGSGGYTF
TRBV7-9	TRBD2	TRBJ2-5	NA	TGTGCCAGCAGACCTAGCGGGCCACAAGAGACCCAGTACTTC	CASRPSGPQETQYF
TRBV6-1	NA	TRBJ1-2	few	TGTGCCAGCAGTGTTCGACCGGGACATAACTATGGCTACACCTTC	CASSVRPGHNYGYTF
TRBV28	NA	TRBJ2-5	once	TGTGCCAGCAGTACCCCGCAAGAGACCCAGTACTTC	CASSTPQETQYF
TRBV28	TRBD1	TRBJ1-5	once	TGTGCCAGCAGGGACAGGGGAGGTGGCAATCAGCCCCAGCATTTT	CASRDRGGGNQPQHF
TRBV7-8	NA	TRBJ1-5	once	TGTGCCAGCAGCTTAGGTCCTAGGGGCCAGGCGAATCAGCCCCAGCATTTT	CASSLGPRGQANQPQHF
TRBV7-9	TRBD1	TRBJ2-1	NA	TGTGCCAGCAGTAGTACAGGGGGCCGCTACAATGAGCAGTTCTTC	CASSSTGGRYNEQFF
TRBV6-6	NA	TRBJ2-5	NA	TGTGCCAGCAGTGCTGCGAGGGAGGTGACCCAGTACTTC	CASSAAREVTQYF
TRBV19	TRBD2	TRBJ2-1	NA	TGTGCCAGTAGTAGGGACTATGAATCCAATGAGCAGTTCTTC	CASSRDYESNEQFF
TRBV28	TRBD1	TRBJ1-2	NA	TGTGCCAGCAGGGAGGGGGCGAACTATGGCTACACCTTC	CASREGANYGYTF
TRBV7-9	TRBD1	TRBJ1-4	NA	TGTGCCAGCAGTCGCGGACAGGGAGAAAAACTGTTTTTT	CASSRGQGEKLFF
TRBV28	NA	TRBJ2-7	few	TGTGCCAGCAGTGTCCGGGGTGCCTACGAGCAGTACTTC	CASSVRGAYEQYF
TRBV30	NA	TRBJ1-3	NA	TGTGCCTGGAGTGTACTCTTAGATCGGAACACCATATATTTT	CAWSVLLDRNTIYF
TRBV14	NA	TRBJ1-4	NA	TGTGCCAGCAGCCAAGCACAGGTTTGGCTGTTTTTT	CASSQAQVWLFF
TRBV10-3	TRBD1	TRBJ2-1	NA	TGTGCCATCAGGGGACAGGGGATGTATGAGCAGTTCTTC	CAIRGQGMYEQFF
TRBV7-9	NA	TRBJ2-3	NA	TGTGCCAGCAGCTTAACGGAGGGATCAGATACGCAGTATTTT	CASSLTEGSDTQYF
TRBV6-1	TRBD2	TRBJ2-7	NA	TGTGCCAGCAGCCGAACTAGCGGGATAGGCTACGAGCAGTACTTC	CASSRTSGIGYEQYF
TRBV28	NA	TRBJ2-7	once	TGTGCCAGCAGCTCCCTACGAGAGGAGCAGTACTTC	CASSSLREEQYF
TRBV14	TRBD1	TRBJ2-1	NA	TGTGCCAGCAGCCAAACGTCAGGGGGCTACAATGAGCAGTTCTTC	CASSQTSGGYNEQFF
TRBV28	NA	TRBJ2-7	NA	TGTGCCAGCACCCCAGCGGGCTACTACGAGCAGTACTTC	CASTPAGYYEQYF
TRBV10-2	TRBD2	TRBJ2-1	NA	TGCGCCAGCTCTCCTAGCGGGAGGCACATAACCAATGAGCAGTTCTTC	CASSPSGRHITNEQFF
TRBV6-1	NA	TRBJ2-4	NA	TGTGCCAGCAGTGAAACGGGTAAAAACATTCAGTACTTC	CASSETGKNIQYF
TRBV11-2	NA	TRBJ2-5	NA	TGTGCCAGCAGCTCGTGGCAGGCAGAGACCCAGTACTTC	CASSSWQAETQYF
TRBV5-1	NA	TRBJ2-2	NA	TGCGCCAGCAGCTTATCCGGGACCCAAAGGGCCGGGGAGCTGTTTTTT	CASSLSGTQRAGELFF
TRBV10-3	NA	TRBJ2-7	NA	TGTGCCATCAGTGAATCCCGGCAGAGCGAGCAGTACTTC	CAISESRQSEQYF
TRBV10-2	NA	TRBJ2-3	NA	TGCGCCAGCAGACAGGGAGGGAGCACAGATACGCAGTATTTT	CASRQGGSTDTQYF
TRBV5-1	NA	TRBJ2-6	NA	TGCGCCAGCAGCTTGGTTGCGTCAGGGGCCAACGTCCTGACTTTC	CASSLVASGANVLTF
TRBV7-9	TRBD2	TRBJ2-3	once	TGTGCCAGCAGCCAAGCGGGAGGATCGGATACGCAGTATTTT	CASSQAGGSDTQYF
TRBV6-6	NA	TRBJ1-5	NA	TGTGCTCTCGGTCTGGGCAATCAGCCCCAGCATTTT	CALGLGNQPQHF
TRBV6-6	NA	TRBJ2-7	NA	TGTGCCAGCAGTTACAATGACGAGCAGTACTTC	CASSYNDEQYF
TRBV28	TRBD2	TRBJ2-1	NA	TGTGCCAGCAGTGCCCCACTAGCGGGGTCCTCCTACAATGAGCAGTTCTTC	CASSAPLAGSSYNEQFF
TRBV23-1	NA	TRBJ2-7	NA	TGCGCCAGCCGCGGCTACGAGCAGTACTTC	CASRGYEQYF
TRBV28	NA	TRBJ2-2	NA	TGTGCCAGCAGTTTATTAGCTGGAACCGGGGAGCTGTTTTTT	CASSLLAGTGELFF
TRBV5-1	NA	TRBJ2-7	NA	TGCGCCAGCAGCTTGAGCGGAGTCGAGCAGTACTTC	CASSLSGVEQYF
TRBV28	TRBD2	TRBJ2-7	NA	TGTGCCAGCAGTCGCCCGACTAGCGGGAACGAGCAGTACTTC	CASSRPTSGNEQYF
TRBV12-2	NA	TRBJ2-5	NA	TGTGCAAGTCGCTTAGCGGGGCCAGGTAGGCAAGAGACCCAGTACTTC	CASRLAGPGRQETQYF
TRBV7-2	NA	TRBJ2-1	NA	TGTGCCAGCAGCTTAGAAGGACACTACAATGAGCAGTTCTTC	CASSLEGHYNEQFF
TRBV27	TRBD2	TRBJ2-1	NA	TGTGCCAGCAGCCCCTTCCCAGGGAGGGAGAATGAGCAGTTCTTC	CASSPFPGRENEQFF
TRBV27	NA	TRBJ2-3	NA	TGTGCCAGCAGTCCAAACAGGAATACGCAGTATTTT	CASSPNRNTQYF
TRBV28	TRBD2	TRBJ2-7	NA	TGTGCCAGCAGTTTATTGGGAGGGAACGAGCAGTACTTC	CASSLLGGNEQYF
TRBV28	NA	TRBJ1-5	NA	TGTGCCAGCAGTCCGGGAGGACAGTTCAATCAGCCCCAGCATTTT	CASSPGGQFNQPQHF
TRBV6-1	NA	TRBJ1-2	NA	TGTGCCAGCAGCCGCGGACAAGAGTGGAGCTACACCTTC	CASSRGQEWSYTF
TRBV6-1	NA	TRBJ1-5	NA	TGTGCCAGCAGTGTCACGCGCGGGGCCGGGAATCAGCCCCAGCATTTT	CASSVTRGAGNQPQHF
TRBV30	NA	TRBJ2-2	few	TGTGCCTGGAGTGTAGGGAGGACTTCGGGGGTGATCGGGGAGCTGTTTTTT	CAWSVGRTSGVIGELFF
TRBV7-3	NA	TRBJ2-7	NA	TGTGCCAGCAGCTTATTGGCTAGCTCGGCCTACGAGCAGTACTTC	CASSLLASSAYEQYF
TRBV10-3	TRBD1	TRBJ1-2	NA	TGTGCCATCAGTGGGGGACAGACGACTGGCTACACCTTC	CAISGGQTTGYTF
TRBV28	NA	TRBJ1-4	NA	TGTGCCAGCAGTTTACGGGGTCCACAGAATGAAAAACTGTTTTTT	CASSLRGPQNEKLFF